These 18 T cell receptor beta chains originate from one sample sequenced in a study of T cells in Graves' hyperthyroidism and ophthalmopathy. What was amplified from RNA transcripts were TCR beta CDR3 regions. The HTBI primer set was used in a first-round RT-PCR of the TCR CDR3. TCRdb independently ran MiXCR on the multiplex PCR reads; one entry per CDR3 protein. In the table there are approximately 420,000 distinct CDR3 sequences, under 15% of which are singletons. The sequenced sample consisted of blood. These receptors came from a woman aged 25 to 45 with Graves' hyperthyroidism.

This clonotype was detected only a few times. The J gene is TRBJ2-3, the V gene TRBV18, with D perhaps matching TRBD2 (6 bases). V was clipped by 2 bases and J by 3 bases, with 12 bases between them. CDR3 length: 15 amino acids. CDR1 is KGHSH and CDR2 is LQKENI in the germline V gene. The CDR3 region is CASSPSGGGTDTQYF. The CDR3, as DNA: TGTGCCAGCTCACCAAGCGGAGGAGGGACAGATACGCAGTATTTT.

This clonotype occurred many times. The V and J genes are TRBV7-9 and TRBJ2-7; 9 nucleotides match TRBD2. Trimming at V came to 11 bases and at J to 3 bases, leaving 5 bases not matched to a gene. Germline V gene data show CDR1 as SEHNR and CDR2 as FQNEAQ (reference sequence). There are 12 residues in the CDR3. CDR3 sequence reads: CAAGTSFYEQYF. CDR3 DNA sequence: TGTGCCGCCGGGACTAGCTTCTACGAGCAGTACTTC.

Details on this clonotype: This may be a read error, as it is one base from a much larger clone. The CDR3 loop is CSAKRDSTYEQFF. Written as DNA, the CDR3 is TGCAGTGCCAAGAGGGACAGTACCTACGAGCAGTTCTTC. J is TRBJ2-7 and V is TRBV20-1; 7 bases agree with TRBD1. The end of the DNA fits TRBJ2-1 better, so the J call may be wrong. There are 13 residues in the CDR3. CDR1 and CDR2 from the germline V gene are DFQATT and SNEGSKA (reference sequence).

The genes are TRBV7-9 and TRBJ2-7; 8 positions match TRBD2. V lost 7 bases and J lost 2; bases outside the gene matches: 13. Germline-derived CDR1 and CDR2 are SEHNR and FQNEAQ (reference sequence). The CDR3 loop spans 16 amino acids. Here the CDR3 reads CASTEWGSGSPYEQYF. CDR3 coding DNA: TGTGCCAGCACGGAGTGGGGGAGCGGGAGCCCCTACGAGCAGTACTTC.

Note on this clonotype: The junction shows a germline mismatch at one end, possibly a read error. The CDR3 sequence: CANSARGETQYF. Written as DNA, the CDR3 is TGTGCCAACAGTGCAAGGGGCGAGACCCAGTACTTC. The chain employs TRBV2 and TRBJ2-5; tentatively, D is TRBD1 (5 bases). The CDR3 has 12 amino acids. From germline, CDR1 is SNHLY and CDR2 FYNNEI. Supplemented by reference TRBV2 and TRBJ2-5, the full variable domain reads EPEVTQTPSHQVTQMGQEVILRCVPISNHLYFYWYRQILGQKVEFLVSFYNNEISEKSEIFDDQFSVERPDGSNFTLKIRSTKLEDSAMYFCANSARGETQYFGPGTRLLVL.

J is TRBJ2-2 and V is TRBV29-1; TRBD2 is a possible D gene (5 bases). Germline lookup yields CDR1 SQVTM and CDR2 ANQGSEA. The CDR3 runs to 16 residues. The germline V and J ends were trimmed by 4 bases and 5 bases, with 20 bases remaining between them. CDR3 loop: CSVVFRTPGGTGELFF. The CDR3 bases are TGCAGCGTTGTTTTCCGCACCCCCGGCGGGACCGGGGAGCTGTTTTTT.

There are many counts of this clonotype. The CDR3 region is CATSRGRTGGGPRNQPQHF. The CDR3 bases are TGTGCCACCAGCAGAGGACGGACAGGGGGCGGACCTCGCAATCAGCCCCAGCATTTT. This chain joins TRBV15 and TRBJ1-5; 11 bases are a match to TRBD1. Germline V gene sequence: CDR1 LNHNV, CDR2 YYDKDF (reference sequence). There are 19 residues in the CDR3. V shed 1 base, J shed 2 bases, and the junction held 10 bases outside the gene matches.

This chain links TRBV3-1 with TRBJ2-3; 9 bases align to TRBD2. In germline, CDR1 is LGHDT, CDR2 YNNKEL (reference sequence). The CDR3 consists of 20 residues. The trim removed 1 base at V and 2 bases at J, leaving 16 bases unmatched. CDR3 amino acids: CASSQGEGTFSGRVTDTQYF. The DNA for the CDR3 is TGTGCCAGCAGCCAAGGGGAAGGAACTTTTAGCGGGAGAGTCACAGATACGCAGTATTTT.

The chain has TRBV5-1 and TRBJ2-7; tentatively, D is TRBD2 (6 bases). The germline V gene encodes CDR1 SGHRS and CDR2 YFSETQ. Trimming removed 6 bases at V and 8 bases at J, with 15 bases between. This CDR3 has 12 residues. CDR3 protein: CASNEEGSKQYF. The DNA of the CDR3 is TGCGCCAGCAATGAGGAGGGTTCCAAGCAGTACTTC.

This clonotype was detected a few times. The CDR3 is CASSVGSGQPQHF. Here the CDR3 DNA reads TGTGCCAGCAGCGTGGGCAGCGGACAGCCCCAGCATTTT. The V and J genes are TRBV9 and TRBJ1-5; D unresolved. CDR1 and CDR2 (germline): SGDLS, YYNGEE. Trimming removed 2 bases at V and 7 bases at J, with 10 bases between. The CDR3 spans 13 residues.

This clonotype was seen only a few times. This chain uses TRBV28 with TRBJ2-3, with D maybe TRBD1 (5 bases). CDR1 MDHEN and CDR2 SYDVKM come from the germline V gene. The CDR3 spans 12 residues. V was cut by 3 bases and J by 6 bases, with 7 bases left in between. This CDR3 is CASSFRQDTQYF. DNA for the CDR3: TGTGCCAGCAGTTTTAGACAGGATACGCAGTATTTT.

The rearrangement uses TRBV5-1 and TRBJ1-4; D gene unclear. The CDR3 consists of 16 residues. Deletions cut 0 bases from V and 0 bases from J, with 9 bases between. CDR1 and CDR2 from the germline V gene are SGHRS and YFSETQ. Written as DNA, the CDR3 is TGCGCCAGCAGCTTGGCCTCGGGTGCAACTAATGAAAAACTGTTTTTT. It is translated as CASSLASGATNEKLFF.

This rearrangement joins TRBV3-1 to TRBJ1-2; 8 nucleotides align to TRBD1. V lost 2 bases and J lost 4; bases outside the gene matches: 9. Looked up from germline, CDR1 is LGHDT and CDR2 is YNNKEL (reference sequence). The CDR3 runs to 16 residues. The DNA for the CDR3 is TGTGCCAGCAGCCAACTGACAGGGGCTTTTAGCTATGGCTACACCTTC. This translates into CASSQLTGAFSYGYTF.

This clonotype was seen at least ten times. This chain links TRBV3-1 with TRBJ2-1, with TRBD1 matching 8 bases. Germline V gives CDR1 LGHDT, CDR2 YNNKEL (reference sequence). The J segment lost 4 bases and the V segment lost 4 bases, leaving 6 bases of the junction unmatched. The CDR3 covers 15 residues. CDR3 in amino acids: CASSPGQGPYNEQFF. CDR3 nucleotides: TGTGCCAGCAGCCCCGGACAGGGTCCATACAATGAGCAGTTCTTC.

The V gene is TRBV29-1, the J gene TRBJ1-1, with a tentative D call TRBD1 (5 bases). This CDR3 is built from 14 residues. The germline V gene has CDR1 SQVTM and CDR2 ANQGSEA. V gave up 8 bases and J gave up 0 bases, with 16 bases separating them. Here the CDR3 reads CSFQGLGMNTEAFF. As DNA, the CDR3 is TGCAGCTTCCAGGGTCTAGGAATGAACACTGAAGCTTTCTTT.

This clonotype was recorded at least ten times. The chain is built from TRBV6-2 or TRBV6-3 and TRBJ1-3; D gene uncertain. CDR1 MNHEY and CDR2 SVGEGT come from the germline V gene. CDR3 length: 14 amino acids. V was trimmed by 5 bases and J by 0 bases, leaving 8 bases between them. CDR3 coding DNA: TGTGCCAGCAGTCCTACAGACTCTGGAAACACCATATATTTT. It specifies CASSPTDSGNTIYF.

This clonotype was detected ten times or more. This chain joins TRBV3-1 and TRBJ1-1; possibly TRBD1 for D (6 bases). V lost 4 bases and J lost 0, with 12 bases in between. This CDR3 comprises 15 residues. Germline lookup yields CDR1 LGHDT and CDR2 YNNKEL (reference sequence). CDR3 amino acids: CASSRTGAMNTEAFF. CDR3 DNA: TGTGCCAGCAGCCGAACGGGGGCCATGAACACTGAAGCTTTCTTT. Together with reference TRBV3-1 and TRBJ1-1, the CDR3 gives the full variable domain: DTAVSQTPKYLVTQMGNDKSIKCEQNLGHDTMYWYKQDSKKFLKIMFSYNNKELIINETVPNRFSPKSPDKAHLNLHINSLELGDSAVYFCASSRTGAMNTEAFFGQGTRLTVV.

This clonotype has more than one count but fewer than ten. The V gene is TRBV7-6, the J gene TRBJ2-3; TRBD2 aligns across 8 bases. Germline V gene sequence: CDR1 SGHVS, CDR2 FNYEAQ. This CDR3 is 19 amino acids long. The V gene end was trimmed by 2 bases and the J gene end by 0 bases; junction bases not matched to a gene: 13. The CDR3 is CASSLPVFSGTSSTDTQYF. CDR3 nucleotide sequence: TGTGCCAGCAGCTTACCGGTTTTTAGCGGGACCTCTAGCACAGATACGCAGTATTTT.